This T cell receptor (beta chain) comes out of a study of CD8 T cells in ankylosing spondylitis. Researchers built TCR beta libraries using quantitative 5'-RACE with molecular barcodes. TCRdb re-derived calls from the 5' RACE reads in MiXCR, one entry per CDR3 protein. The table includes 150,000 to 200,000 distinct CDR3 sequences, about 18% detected once. Study results and limitations: The study identified a TCR beta motif of under ten highly homologous variants that appeared characteristic of ankylosing spondylitis blood. Some of these motif variants have turned up before, in reports on reactive arthritis synovial fluid and blood. Researchers reportedly found disease-linked clones significantly enriched in matched ankylosing spondylitis synovial fluid.

Of note for this clonotype: No antigen is known for it.

The TCR was taken from a male donor with ankylosing spondylitis or in good health (not recorded which). The sequencing input was blood, either unsorted or a sorted T cell fraction (not recorded which).

CDR3 nucleotides: TGCGCCAGCAGAAAGGGGGAACCCTACGAGCAGTACTTC. It translates to CASRKGEPYEQYF. The chain is built from TRBV5-1 and TRBJ2-7; D is possibly TRBD1 (6 bases). This CDR3 has 13 amino acids. Trimming stripped 5 bases from V and 2 bases from J, with 11 bases between. Germline V lookup: CDR1 SGHRS, CDR2 YFSETQ.